The 26 T cell receptor beta chains below all came from one sample that was sequenced in a study of CD8+ T cells in alopecia areata. Following RNA extraction, reverse transcription yielded cDNA that acted as the sequencing template. Generated by immunoSEQ multiplex PCR, the TCRdb table keeps only in-frame clones and is missing some. The table lists hundreds of thousands of clones, more than 30% of them singletons. Treatment given: oral pan-JAK inhibitor, 5-10 mg twice daily. Sequenced here: CD4+ T cells sorted from blood, sampled at approximately week 34, from a patient treated with tofacitinib. The receptor source for this set is a human donor with alopecia areata.

The rearrangement joins TRBV30 to TRBJ2-7; no reliable D call. Germline CDR1 GTSNPN, CDR2 SVGIG (reference sequence). The V gene lost 0 bases and the J gene lost 0 bases, with 12 bases spanning the gap. CDR3 length equals 15 residues. DNA for the CDR3: TGTGCCTGGAGTGTACTACGGCCTCCCTCCTACGAGCAGTACTTC. Translation: CAWSVLRPPSYEQYF.

The genes are TRBV7-9 and TRBJ2-7; TRBD2 agrees at 16 bases. CDR1 is SEHNR and CDR2 is FQNEAQ in the germline V gene (reference sequence). The junction had 5 bases not matched to a gene; V was cut back by 4 bases and J by 2 bases. The CDR3 covers 17 residues. The chain's CDR3 is CASSSGLAGGPTYEQYF. CDR3 DNA: TGTGCCAGCAGCTCGGGACTAGCGGGGGGGCCTACCTACGAGCAGTACTTC.

V is TRBV5-4 and J is TRBJ2-5; 13 bases align to TRBD2. The CDR3 contains 16 residues. The germline V gene has CDR1 SGHNT and CDR2 YYREEE (reference sequence). J was trimmed by 1 base and V by 4 bases; bases with no gene match: 4. The CDR3 DNA reads as TGTGCCAGCAGCCCACGGACTAGCGGGAGCCAAGAGACCCAGTACTTC. Amino acid sequence: CASSPRTSGSQETQYF.

The chain couples TRBV29-1 to TRBJ1-2, with 7 nucleotides matching TRBD1. Per germline, CDR1 SQVTM and CDR2 ANQGSEA. The junction had 16 bases not matched to a gene; V was cut back by 7 bases and J by 8 bases. The CDR3 covers 14 residues. The CDR3 reads CSAREDRSRGGYTF. The CDR3 DNA is TGCAGCGCCCGTGAGGACAGGTCCAGGGGGGGCTACACCTTC.

This clone was seen at least ten times. This chain joins TRBV19 and TRBJ1-1; 7 bases line up with TRBD1. J was trimmed by 2 bases and V by 5 bases; bases with no gene match: 8. The CDR3 is made up of 15 amino acids. Per germline, CDR1 LNHDA and CDR2 SQIVND (reference sequence). The CDR3 nucleotides read TGTGCCAGTAGTTCTTCCGGGACAGCTAACACTGAAGCTTTCTTT. The encoded protein is CASSSSGTANTEAFF.

This sequence joins TRBV6-1 and TRBJ2-5, with 9 bases aligning to TRBD1. TRBJ2-7 matches the DNA end more closely, so the J call is doubtful. Germline V CDR1 and CDR2: MNHNS, SASEGT. The CDR3 loop spans 12 amino acids. DNA of the CDR3: TGTGCCAGCAGCCGACAGGGGGACGAGCAGTACTTC. Its translation: CASSRQGDEQYF.

This clone was seen once. Other DNA variants within this sample encode the same CDR3. The rearrangement uses TRBV15 and TRBJ2-1; the match to TRBD2 covers 7 bases. The CDR3 loop spans 15 amino acids. Germline assignment: CDR1 LNHNV and CDR2 YYDKDF (reference sequence). V lost 0 bases and J lost 4; bases outside the gene matches: 3. The CDR3 DNA reads as TGTGCCACCAGCAGAGATACCGGGGGGTACAATGAGCAGTTCTTC. This translates into CATSRDTGGYNEQFF.

The chain links TRBV5-1 to TRBJ2-5; 12 nucleotides agree with TRBD2. The CDR3 consists of 16 residues. Per the germline V gene, CDR1 is SGHRS and CDR2 is YFSETQ. The trim removed 5 bases at V and 4 bases at J, leaving 9 bases unmatched. CDR3 amino acids: CASSSGLAGIGETQYF. The CDR3 region has the DNA TGCGCCAGCAGTTCCGGACTAGCGGGAATAGGAGAGACCCAGTACTTC. The full variable domain, completed using reference TRBV5-1 and TRBJ2-5, is KAGVTQTPRYLIKTRGQQVTLSCSPISGHRSVSWYQQTPGQGLQFLFEYFSETQRNKGNFPGRFSGRQFSNSRSEMNVSTLELGDSALYLCASSSGLAGIGETQYFGPGTRLLVL.

This clone has a handful of counts. The gene calls are TRBV5-1 and TRBJ2-2; TRBD1 matches at 9 bases. The CDR3 is 15 amino acids. The germline V gene encodes CDR1 SGHRS and CDR2 YFSETQ. Trimming at V came to 4 bases and at J to 6 bases, leaving 7 bases not matched to a gene. This CDR3 is CASSQQQGAAGELFF. The CDR3 DNA reads as TGCGCCAGCAGCCAGCAACAGGGGGCCGCCGGGGAGCTGTTTTTT.

This clone was seen more than once but under ten times. The V call is TRBV6-5, the J call TRBJ2-7, with D possibly being TRBD2 (5 bases). Germline CDR1 and CDR2: MNHEY and SVGAGI. Between the trimmed V and J ends, which lost 0 bases and 6 bases, there was a span of 15 bases. The CDR3 contains 15 residues. The CDR3 DNA follows: TGTGCCAGCAGTTACTCGATGGGCGGCAGCGGCGAGCAGTACTTC. Encoded protein: CASSYSMGGSGEQYF.

The chain recombines TRBV23-1 with TRBJ1-1; D unresolved. TRBV23-1 falls under the ORF class, with uncertain function. V was cut by 5 bases and J by 0 bases, with 22 bases left in between. The CDR3 totals 18 residues. CDR3 in amino acids: CASSTTRTQAIMNTEAFF. CDR3 sequence (DNA): TGCGCCAGCAGTACCACCCGGACTCAAGCTATCATGAACACTGAAGCTTTCTTT.

The chain carries TRBV7-8 and TRBJ2-5; D is ambiguous. The CDR3 sequence is 13 residues long. The V end was cut by 1 base, the J end by 3 bases, with 6 bases between. Per the germline V gene, CDR1 is SGHVS and CDR2 is FQNEAQ. In nucleotides, the CDR3 is TGTGCCAGCAGCTTAGGCACCAAAGAGACCCAGTACTTC. Protein sequence: CASSLGTKETQYF.

This clone was seen only a few times. The chain recombines TRBV15 with TRBJ1-4; D call uncertain. V was pared by 3 bases and J by 2 bases, with 10 bases between. The CDR3 extends over 15 amino acids. Germline V CDR1 and CDR2: LNHNV, YYDKDF (reference sequence). This CDR3 is CATSRPGVTNEKLFF. Written as DNA, the CDR3 is TGTGCCACCAGCAGGCCCGGGGTTACTAATGAAAAACTGTTTTTT.

This clone has just a few counts. The rearrangement uses TRBV13 and TRBJ2-7, with D tentatively TRBD2 (6 bases). Trimming took off 0 bases at V and 7 bases at J, with 13 bases between the two ends. CDR1 is PRHDT, CDR2 FYEKMQ, per germline (reference sequence). The CDR3 contains 14 residues. CDR3 nucleotides: TGTGCCAGCAGCTTAGGCCGAAGGGACTTTGAGCAGTACTTC. Translating it yields CASSLGRRDFEQYF.

Only a few counts were recorded for this clone. The rearrangement joins TRBV5-6 to TRBJ1-2; no clear D. This CDR3 has 11 residues. Per germline, CDR1 SGHDT and CDR2 YYEEEE. V shed 4 bases and J shed 3 bases, with 4 bases lying between them. The CDR3 DNA reads as TGTGCCAGCAGCCGGGACTATGGCTACACCTTC. Amino acid sequence: CASSRDYGYTF.

The V call is TRBV7-8, the J call TRBJ2-3, with 10 bases matching TRBD1. With V trimmed by 4 bases and J by 2 bases, 15 bases remained unmatched. The CDR3 spans 19 residues. Germline CDR1 and CDR2: SGHVS and FQNEAQ. CDR3 nucleotide sequence: TGTGCCAGCAGCTCCTCCTACCAAGGGACAGGGGAAGACACAGATACGCAGTATTTT. It encodes CASSSSYQGTGEDTDTQYF.

This rearrangement joins TRBV30 to TRBJ2-4; D is perhaps TRBD1 (6 bases). V was clipped by 3 bases and J by 11 bases, with 14 bases between them. This CDR3 contains 12 residues. The V gene's germline CDR1 is GTSNPN and CDR2 SVGIG (reference sequence). The CDR3 DNA reads TGTGCCTGGAGCGCAGGGGTAAAGGTTCAGTACTTC. It codes for CAWSAGVKVQYF.

V and J are TRBV25-1 and TRBJ1-5, with TRBD1 matching 7 bases. This CDR3 region has 13 residues. Losses at the gene ends were 10 bases for V and 5 bases for J; bases not matched to a gene: 8. Germline CDR1 reads MGHDK; CDR2 reads SYGVNS. The CDR3 is CAIRGQNYQPQHF. The CDR3 bases are TGTGCCATCAGGGGACAGAACTATCAGCCCCAGCATTTT.

In DNA, the CDR3 is TGTGCCAGCAGCCAAGTGAATGAGCAGTTCTTC. Translation gives CASSQVNEQFF. V gene TRBV4-2 combines with J gene TRBJ2-1; D is undetermined. The germline CDR1 and CDR2 sequences are LGHNA and YNFKEQ. Deletions cut 1 base from V and 7 bases from J, with 2 bases between. The CDR3 is 11 residues long.

This clone is a singleton in its sample. This chain connects TRBV4-2 to TRBJ2-7; no clear D gene. The CDR3 consists of 12 residues. The germline gives CDR1 LGHNA, CDR2 YNFKEQ. Trimming shortened V by 4 bases and J by 1 base, and 5 bases separated the two germline ends. In DNA, the CDR3 is TGTGCCAGCAGCCCCGGATCCTACGAGCAGTACTTC. This codes for CASSPGSYEQYF.

This clone was counted between two and nine times. The CDR3 loop is CASSYKLPTTDTQYF. Here the CDR3 DNA reads TGTGCCAGCAGTTACAAACTACCTACCACAGATACGCAGTATTTT. V and J are TRBV6-5 and TRBJ2-3; D gene uncertain. The CDR3 is 15 residues long. Per the germline V gene, CDR1 is MNHEY and CDR2 is SVGAGI. Trimming removed 2 bases at V and 2 bases at J, with 11 bases between.

This clone was counted once. The rearrangement joins TRBV25-1 to TRBJ2-7; weak D call: TRBD2 (6 bases). The CDR3 has 14 residues. Germline V gene sequence: CDR1 MGHDK, CDR2 SYGVNS. The ends were cut back, 5 bases at V and 4 bases at J, with 15 bases in the middle. This CDR3 reads CASSRGEFPYEQYF. The CDR3 region has the DNA TGTGCCAGCAGTCGCGGGGAGTTCCCGTACGAGCAGTACTTC.

This sequence joins TRBV9 and TRBJ1-3, with D possibly matching TRBD1 (5 bases). There are 13 residues in the CDR3. Germline V gives CDR1 SGDLS, CDR2 YYNGEE. Trimming shortened V by 3 bases and J by 4 bases, and 8 bases separated the two germline ends. CDR3 residues: CASSAGRGNTIYF. CDR3 DNA: TGTGCCAGCAGCGCGGGACGAGGAAACACCATATATTTT. The full variable domain, with the rest looked up from reference TRBV9 and TRBJ1-3, is DSGVTQTPKHLITATGQRVTLRCSPRSGDLSVYWYQQSLDQGLQFLIQYYNGEERAKGNILERFSAQQFPDLHSELNLSSLELGDSALYFCASSAGRGNTIYFGEGSWLTVV.

The chain uses TRBV29-1 and TRBJ1-2; 7 positions match TRBD1. Germline CDR1 and CDR2: SQVTM and ANQGSEA. J was trimmed by 2 bases and V by 6 bases; bases with no gene match: 6. The CDR3 is 13 residues long. This chain's CDR3 is CSVGTVTNYGYTF. The CDR3, as DNA: TGCAGCGTGGGGACAGTGACAAACTATGGCTACACCTTC.

The chain uses TRBV29-1 and TRBJ2-3; D is ambiguous. The CDR3 runs to 14 residues. V was shortened by 4 bases and J by 0 bases, with 11 bases between the two germline ends. CDR1 is SQVTM and CDR2 is ANQGSEA in the germline V gene. Here the CDR3 reads CSVGLTASTDTQYF. The CDR3 nucleotides are TGCAGCGTTGGTTTGACGGCTAGCACAGATACGCAGTATTTT.

The gene calls are TRBV9 and TRBJ2-3, with D possibly matching TRBD2 (6 bases). Germline V gives CDR1 SGDLS, CDR2 YYNGEE. This CDR3 has 15 amino acids. The V gene lost 0 bases and the J gene lost 4 bases, with 12 bases spanning the gap. The CDR3 reads CASSVAWREADTQYF. CDR3 bases: TGTGCCAGCAGCGTAGCTTGGCGGGAAGCAGATACGCAGTATTTT.